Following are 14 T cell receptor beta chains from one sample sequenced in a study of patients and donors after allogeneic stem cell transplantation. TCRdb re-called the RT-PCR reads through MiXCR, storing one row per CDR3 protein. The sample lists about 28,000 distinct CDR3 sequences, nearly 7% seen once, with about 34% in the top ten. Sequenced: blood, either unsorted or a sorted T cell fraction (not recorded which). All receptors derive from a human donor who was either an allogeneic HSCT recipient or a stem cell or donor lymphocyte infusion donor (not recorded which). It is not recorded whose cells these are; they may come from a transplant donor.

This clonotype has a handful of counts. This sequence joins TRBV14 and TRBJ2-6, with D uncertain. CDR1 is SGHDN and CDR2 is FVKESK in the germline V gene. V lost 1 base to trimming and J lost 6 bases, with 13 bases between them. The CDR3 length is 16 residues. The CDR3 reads CASSQVYHGLANVLTF. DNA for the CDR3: TGTGCCAGCAGCCAAGTTTACCACGGTTTGGCCAACGTCCTGACTTTC.

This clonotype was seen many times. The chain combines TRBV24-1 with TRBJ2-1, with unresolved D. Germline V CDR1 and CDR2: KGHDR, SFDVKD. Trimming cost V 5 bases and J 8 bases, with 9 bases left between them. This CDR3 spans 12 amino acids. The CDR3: CATSALGDEQFF. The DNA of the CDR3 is TGTGCCACCAGTGCCCTGGGTGATGAGCAGTTCTTC.

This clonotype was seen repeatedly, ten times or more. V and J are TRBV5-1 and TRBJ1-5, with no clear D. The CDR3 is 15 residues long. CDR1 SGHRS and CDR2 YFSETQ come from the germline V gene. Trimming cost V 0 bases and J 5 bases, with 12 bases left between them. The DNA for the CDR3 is TGCGCCAGCAGCTTGGGGGCAGCTGGGGATCAGCCCCAGCATTTT. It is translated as CASSLGAAGDQPQHF.

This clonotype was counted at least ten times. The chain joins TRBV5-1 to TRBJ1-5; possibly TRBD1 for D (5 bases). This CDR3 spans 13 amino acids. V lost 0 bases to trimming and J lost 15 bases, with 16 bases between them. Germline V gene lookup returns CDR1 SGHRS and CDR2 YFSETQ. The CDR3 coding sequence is TGCGCCAGCAGCTTGGCGTTTTGGGGCCCCTGGCATTTT. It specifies CASSLAFWGPWHF.

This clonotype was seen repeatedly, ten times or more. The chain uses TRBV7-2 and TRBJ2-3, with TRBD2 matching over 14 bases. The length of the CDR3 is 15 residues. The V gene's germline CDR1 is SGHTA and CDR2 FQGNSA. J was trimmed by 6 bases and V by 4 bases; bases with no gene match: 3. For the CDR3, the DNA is TGTGCCAGCAGCTCCGGGACTAGCGGGAGTGATACGCAGTATTTT. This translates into CASSSGTSGSDTQYF.

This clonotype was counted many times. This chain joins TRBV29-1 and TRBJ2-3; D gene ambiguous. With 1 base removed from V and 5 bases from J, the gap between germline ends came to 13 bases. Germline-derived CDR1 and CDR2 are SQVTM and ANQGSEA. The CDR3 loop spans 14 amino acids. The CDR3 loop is CSVEAASVGDTQYF. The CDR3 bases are TGCAGCGTTGAAGCGGCTTCAGTTGGAGATACGCAGTATTTT.

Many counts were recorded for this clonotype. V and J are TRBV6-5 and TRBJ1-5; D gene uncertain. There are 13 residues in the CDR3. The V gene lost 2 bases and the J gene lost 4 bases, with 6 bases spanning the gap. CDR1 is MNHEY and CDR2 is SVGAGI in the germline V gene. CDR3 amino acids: CASSYGLNQPQHF. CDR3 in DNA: TGTGCCAGCAGTTACGGTCTTAATCAGCCCCAGCATTTT.

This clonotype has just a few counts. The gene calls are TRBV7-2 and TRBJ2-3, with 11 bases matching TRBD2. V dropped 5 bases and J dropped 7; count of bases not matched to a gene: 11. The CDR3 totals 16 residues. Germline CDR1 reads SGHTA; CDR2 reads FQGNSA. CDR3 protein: CASSATSGRVLYTQYF. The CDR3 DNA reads TGTGCCAGCAGCGCTACTAGCGGGAGAGTCTTATATACGCAGTATTTT.

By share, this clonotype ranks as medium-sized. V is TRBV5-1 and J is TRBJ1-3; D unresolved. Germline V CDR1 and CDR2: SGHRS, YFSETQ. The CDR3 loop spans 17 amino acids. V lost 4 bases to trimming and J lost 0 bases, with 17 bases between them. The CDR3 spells CASSQTSSLISGNTIYF. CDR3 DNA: TGCGCCAGCAGCCAGACCTCTTCCCTTATCTCTGGAAACACCATATATTTT.

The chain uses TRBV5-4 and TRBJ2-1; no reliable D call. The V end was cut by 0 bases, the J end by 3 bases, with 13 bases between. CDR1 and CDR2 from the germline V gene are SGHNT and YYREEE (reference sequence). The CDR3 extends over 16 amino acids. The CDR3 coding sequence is TGTGCCAGCAGCTTGGATGGCTCTGCTAACTACAATGAGCAGTTCTTC. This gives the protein CASSLDGSANYNEQFF. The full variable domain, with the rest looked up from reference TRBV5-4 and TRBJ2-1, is ETGVTQSPTHLIKTRGQQVTLRCSSQSGHNTVSWYQQALGQGPQFIFQYYREEENGRGNFPPRFSGLQFPNYSSELNVNALELDDSALYLCASSLDGSANYNEQFFGPGTRLTVL.

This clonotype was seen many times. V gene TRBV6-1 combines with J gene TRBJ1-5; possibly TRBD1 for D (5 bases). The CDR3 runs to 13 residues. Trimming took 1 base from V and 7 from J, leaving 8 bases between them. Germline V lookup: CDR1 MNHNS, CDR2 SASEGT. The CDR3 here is CASSEGGRQPQHF. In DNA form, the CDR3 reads TGTGCCAGCAGTGAAGGGGGCCGACAGCCCCAGCATTTT.

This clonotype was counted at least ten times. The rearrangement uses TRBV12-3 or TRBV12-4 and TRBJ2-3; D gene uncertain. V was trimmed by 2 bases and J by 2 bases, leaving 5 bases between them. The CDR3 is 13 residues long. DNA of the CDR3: TGTGCCAGCAGTTTACCTGTCACAGATACGCAGTATTTT. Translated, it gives CASSLPVTDTQYF.

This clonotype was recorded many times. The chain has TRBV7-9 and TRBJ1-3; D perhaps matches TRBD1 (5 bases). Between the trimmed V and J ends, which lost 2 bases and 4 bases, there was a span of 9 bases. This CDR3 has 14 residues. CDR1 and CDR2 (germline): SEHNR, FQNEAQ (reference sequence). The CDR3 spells CASSLRGAGNTIYF. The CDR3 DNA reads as TGTGCCAGCAGCTTACGAGGGGCCGGAAACACCATATATTTT.

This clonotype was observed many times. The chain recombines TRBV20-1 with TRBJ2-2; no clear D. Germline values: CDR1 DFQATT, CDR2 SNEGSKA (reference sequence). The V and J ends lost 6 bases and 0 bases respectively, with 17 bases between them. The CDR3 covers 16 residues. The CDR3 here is CSAKPSRSSNTGELFF. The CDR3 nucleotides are TGCAGTGCCAAACCCTCCCGGTCATCGAACACCGGGGAGCTGTTTTTT.